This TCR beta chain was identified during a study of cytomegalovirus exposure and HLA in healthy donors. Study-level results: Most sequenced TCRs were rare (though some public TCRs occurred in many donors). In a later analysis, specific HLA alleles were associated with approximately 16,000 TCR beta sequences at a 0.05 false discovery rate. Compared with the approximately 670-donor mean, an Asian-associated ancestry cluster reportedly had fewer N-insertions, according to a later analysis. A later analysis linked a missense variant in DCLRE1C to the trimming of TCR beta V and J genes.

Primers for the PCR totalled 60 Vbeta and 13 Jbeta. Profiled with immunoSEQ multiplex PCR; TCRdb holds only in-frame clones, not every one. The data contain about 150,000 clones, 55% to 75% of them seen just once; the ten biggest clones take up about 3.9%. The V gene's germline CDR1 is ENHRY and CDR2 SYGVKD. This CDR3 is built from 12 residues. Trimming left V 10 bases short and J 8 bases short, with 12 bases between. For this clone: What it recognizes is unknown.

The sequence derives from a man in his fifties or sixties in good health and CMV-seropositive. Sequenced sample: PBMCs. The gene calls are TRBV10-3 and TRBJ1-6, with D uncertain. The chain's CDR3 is CATSEGYSPLHF. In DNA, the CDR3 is TGTGCCACCTCGGAGGGTTATTCACCCCTCCACTTT.